What follows are 2 T cell receptor beta chains derived from one specimen sequenced in a study of cytomegalovirus exposure and HLA in healthy donors. The PCR was carried out with 60 Vbeta primers and 13 Jbeta primers. Sequencing used immunoSEQ multiplex PCR; TCRdb keeps in-frame clones, though not all of them. Among about 170,000 clones listed, approximately 78% were seen once. Material: PBMCs. Receptors originate from a woman aged 18-29 years in good health and CMV-seronegative.

The V gene is TRBV6-5, the J gene TRBJ2-1; 7 bases are a match to TRBD2. V lost 0 bases and J lost 5; bases outside the gene matches: 7. The germline gives CDR1 MNHEY, CDR2 SVGAGI. This CDR3 contains 16 residues. The CDR3 DNA sequence: TGTGCCAGCAGTTACTCGAGTGGGAGGGCCCACAATGAGCAGTTCTTC. It is translated as CASSYSSGRAHNEQFF.

V and J are TRBV19 and TRBJ2-6; 7 bases are shared with TRBD2. Germline CDR1 LNHDA, CDR2 SQIVND (reference sequence). Trimming removed 1 base from V and 2 bases from J; junction bases left unmatched: 2. The CDR3 runs to 16 residues. The CDR3 nucleotides read TGTGCCAGTAGTATAGTGGGGGGGGCTGGGGCCAACGTCCTGACTTTC. This sequence encodes CASSIVGGAGANVLTF.